The 19 T cell receptor beta chains below were found in one sample sequenced in a study of OX40 agonist ivuxolimab in advanced cancers. Here immunoSEQ multiplex PCR was the method, and the copy in TCRdb shows in-frame clones only, minus some. Of roughly 140,000 clones listed, 85% to 95% are singletons. Sequenced material: CD4+ or CD8+ T cells sorted from blood, taken in a trial of the OX40 agonist ivuxolimab. The receptors come from an adult with an advanced solid tumor such as melanoma, head and neck, liver or kidney cancer.

This chain uses TRBV28 with TRBJ1-3; unclear D gene. V was pared by 1 base and J by 2 bases, with 12 bases between. Germline loops: CDR1 MDHEN, CDR2 SYDVKM. This CDR3 is built from 16 residues. CDR3 region: CASSLLGLSAGNTIYF. DNA for the CDR3: TGTGCCAGCAGTTTATTAGGGCTTAGTGCTGGAAACACCATATATTTT.

This rearrangement joins TRBV18 to TRBJ2-1; D gene uncertain. Germline CDR1 is KGHSH and CDR2 is LQKENI. This CDR3 has 13 residues. Trimming removed 0 bases from V and 9 bases from J, with 9 bases in between. The CDR3 here is CASSPPARSEQFF. The CDR3 nucleotides are TGTGCCAGCTCACCACCTGCTAGGTCTGAGCAGTTCTTC.

J is TRBJ2-3 and V is TRBV10-3; 8 bases map to TRBD2. The CDR3 length is 16 residues. Unmatched junction bases numbered 10, after V lost 5 bases and J lost 3 bases. From germline, CDR1 is ENHRY and CDR2 SYGVKD. This CDR3 reads CAISHKAGVGTDTQYF. CDR3 in DNA: TGTGCCATCAGTCATAAAGCGGGAGTGGGGACAGATACGCAGTATTTT.

In DNA, the CDR3 is TGTGCCAGCAGCTCAGAACCGGGATACATCTACGAGCAGTACTTC. Its protein is CASSSEPGYIYEQYF. J is TRBJ2-7 and V is TRBV11-2; D is perhaps TRBD2 (5 bases). With 4 bases removed from V and 3 bases from J, the gap between germline ends came to 16 bases. Germline lookup yields CDR1 SGHAT and CDR2 FQNNGV. The CDR3 consists of 15 residues.

The J gene is TRBJ1-1, the V gene TRBV18, with D possibly being TRBD1 (6 bases). This CDR3 spans 17 amino acids. Per germline, CDR1 KGHSH and CDR2 LQKENI. V dropped 3 bases and J dropped 0 bases, with 17 bases sitting between them. The CDR3 DNA sequence: TGTGCCAGCTCACCTCTTAGGGGGTCAGAGGTGAACACTGAAGCTTTCTTT. As protein: CASSPLRGSEVNTEAFF.

The chain links TRBV7-3 to TRBJ2-2, with a tentative D call TRBD1 (6 bases). Germline CDR1 SGHTA, CDR2 FQGTGA. The CDR3 extends over 16 amino acids. The V gene lost 2 bases and the J gene lost 1 base, with 11 bases spanning the gap. The CDR3 coding sequence is TGTGCCAGCAGCTTACTGGGGACAAGGAACACCGGGGAGCTGTTTTTT. Translated: CASSLLGTRNTGELFF.

Only one count was recorded for this clone. The chain links TRBV5-4 to TRBJ2-3; 10 bases align to TRBD2. The CDR3 extends over 14 amino acids. V was clipped by 3 bases and J by 11 bases; unmatched bases: 9. Germline CDR1 reads SGHNT; CDR2 reads YYREEE (reference sequence). For the CDR3, the DNA is TGTGCCAGCAGCTCCCGCACTAGCGGGATACAGCAGTATTTT. Translating it yields CASSSRTSGIQQYF.

The chain employs TRBV6-5 and TRBJ1-2; 9 bases agree with TRBD1. CDR3 length: 14 amino acids. The germline gives CDR1 MNHEY, CDR2 SVGAGI. V was pared by 5 bases and J by 2 bases, with 3 bases of the junction left unmatched. CDR3 protein: CASSAQGANYGYTF. CDR3 DNA sequence: TGTGCCAGCAGTGCACAGGGGGCGAACTATGGCTACACCTTC.

J is TRBJ2-3 and V is TRBV5-5, with a possible D match to TRBD1 (7 bases). This CDR3 region has 17 residues. Germline CDR1 reads SGHKS; CDR2 reads YYEKEE (reference sequence). Trimming removed 4 bases from V and 4 bases from J, with 22 bases in between. The CDR3 here is CASSRGENRGFPDTQYF. The CDR3 region has the DNA TGTGCCAGCAGCCGCGGGGAGAACAGGGGATTCCCAGATACGCAGTATTTT.

The chain couples TRBV9 to TRBJ2-3, with 11 bases fitting TRBD2. With 4 bases clipped from V and 6 bases from J, the junction kept 10 bases outside the gene matches. This CDR3 is 16 amino acids long. CDR1 SGDLS and CDR2 YYNGEE come from the germline V gene. The CDR3 nucleotides are TGTGCCAGCAGCCCTCCTAGCGGGAGGTCAAGGGATACGCAGTATTTT. It codes for CASSPPSGRSRDTQYF.

This rearrangement joins TRBV7-7 to TRBJ2-1, with 7 bases matching TRBD1. The CDR3 sequence is 12 residues long. The V gene end was trimmed by 5 bases and the J gene end by 8 bases; junction bases not matched to a gene: 3. Germline CDR1 and CDR2: SSHAT and FNYEAQ (reference sequence). CDR3 bases: TGTGCCAGCAGCCAAACAGGGGATGAGCAGTTCTTC. This sequence encodes CASSQTGDEQFF.

V gene TRBV6-6 combines with J gene TRBJ1-2, with 8 bases aligning to TRBD1. This CDR3 comprises 15 residues. Germline V CDR1 and CDR2: MNHNY, SVGAGI (reference sequence). Germline trimming cut 2 bases from V and 6 bases from J; bases unmatched to any gene: 8. The CDR3 protein is CASSYPNRGEDGYTF. The CDR3 nucleotides read TGTGCCAGCAGTTACCCCAACAGGGGGGAGGATGGCTACACCTTC.

J is TRBJ2-1 and V is TRBV28, with TRBD1 identical over 7 bases. Germline loops: CDR1 MDHEN, CDR2 SYDVKM. J gave up 8 bases and V 4 bases, and 11 bases lay outside the gene matches. The length of the CDR3 is 15 residues. The CDR3 spells CASSSAGTAGDEQFF. CDR3 sequence (DNA): TGTGCCAGCAGTTCCGCTGGGACAGCCGGCGATGAGCAGTTCTTC.

The chain couples TRBV18 to TRBJ2-3, with D possibly matching TRBD2 (6 bases). This CDR3 has 14 residues. V gave up 1 base and J gave up 1 base, with 6 bases separating them. CDR1 is KGHSH, CDR2 LQKENI, per germline. CDR3 loop: CASSPQRGTDTQYF. The CDR3 DNA follows: TGTGCCAGCTCACCACAGCGGGGCACAGATACGCAGTATTTT.

This clone was detected only a few times. The chain uses TRBV6-1 and TRBJ1-5; no reliable D call. The V end lost 3 bases, the J end lost 2 bases, and 14 bases lay between the germline ends. Germline V gene lookup returns CDR1 MNHNS and CDR2 SASEGT. The CDR3 is 16 residues long. The CDR3, as DNA: TGTGCCAGCAGTGACAGGACCGGAGGAGGCAATCAGCCCCAGCATTTT. This gives the protein CASSDRTGGGNQPQHF.

The chain employs TRBV7-9 and TRBJ2-7, with D possibly being TRBD1 (6 bases). This CDR3 spans 14 amino acids. V was clipped by 5 bases and J by 1 base, with 12 bases between them. The germline gives CDR1 SEHNR, CDR2 FQNEAQ (reference sequence). The CDR3 DNA reads as TGTGCCAGCAGCCCCGGGACACTTTCCTACGAGCAGTACTTC. It encodes CASSPGTLSYEQYF.

In DNA, the CDR3 is TGTGCCAGCAGCTTCTCTCACAGGGGGCTATACACTGAAGCTTTCTTT. This codes for CASSFSHRGLYTEAFF. V usage is TRBV7-2 and J usage is TRBJ1-1, with TRBD1 identical over 9 bases. V shed 3 bases and J 3 bases; nucleotides not matched to a gene: 8. This CDR3 is built from 16 residues. In germline, CDR1 is SGHTA, CDR2 FQGNSA.

This chain uses TRBV4-3 with TRBJ1-6; D is undetermined. CDR3 size: 15 residues. CDR1 and CDR2 (germline): LGHNA, YSLEER. Trimming stripped 0 bases from V and 11 bases from J, with 14 bases between. In DNA form, the CDR3 reads TGCGCCAGCAGCCAAGATTTAGTGAGGACCGCACCCCTCCACTTT. This codes for CASSQDLVRTAPLHF.

This clone was observed once. This chain connects TRBV5-6 to TRBJ1-5; the D is unclear. Germline CDR1 SGHDT, CDR2 YYEEEE. V lost 2 bases to trimming and J lost 0 bases, with 3 bases between them. This CDR3 is built from 13 residues. Here the CDR3 DNA reads TGTGCCAGCAGCTTCAGTAGCAATCAGCCCCAGCATTTT. Translating gives CASSFSSNQPQHF. The full variable domain, completed using reference TRBV5-6 and TRBJ1-5, is DAGVTQSPTHLIKTRGQQVTLRCSPKSGHDTVSWYQQALGQGPQFIFQYYEEEERQRGNFPDRFSGHQFPNYSSELNVNALLLGDSALYLCASSFSSNQPQHFGDGTRLSIL.